Listed below are T cell receptor beta chains from one sample, sequenced in a study of cytomegalovirus exposure and HLA in healthy donors. Method: immunoSEQ multiplex PCR; TCRdb's copy keeps in-frame clones and lacks some. The sample carries 50,000 to 65,000 clones, approximately 89% recorded once. The source material was PBMCs. The receptors here all came from a woman aged 18-29 years in good health and CMV-seropositive. CDR3s include the opening cysteine and the closing phenylalanine or tryptophan. Each record gives: clone size, V gene, D gene, J gene, CDR3 protein, CDR3 DNA. A D gene is named only where the DNA matches it firmly. Clone size is shown for a subset of rows, as once, few, many or a class of expanded clone.

clone size: NA; V gene: TRBV15; D gene: NA; J gene: TRBJ1-5; CDR3 protein: CATSKDSYRPQHF; CDR3 DNA: TGTGCCACCAGCAAGGACAGCTACCGGCCCCAGCATTTT
clone size: NA; V gene: TRBV5-4; D gene: NA; J gene: TRBJ2-3; CDR3 protein: CASSLGTALTDTQYF; CDR3 DNA: TGTGCCAGCAGCTTGGGGACAGCCCTCACAGATACGCAGTATTTT
clone size: NA; V gene: TRBV5-1; D gene: NA; J gene: TRBJ2-2; CDR3 protein: CASRRDSTTGELFF; CDR3 DNA: TGCGCCAGTCGCCGGGACTCTACCACCGGGGAGCTGTTTTTT
clone size: NA; V gene: TRBV2; D gene: TRBD1; J gene: TRBJ1-6; CDR3 protein: CASRPPAVGSQGFVNSPLHF; CDR3 DNA: TGTGCCAGCAGACCCCCCGCCGTAGGTTCACAGGGGTTTGTGAATTCACCCCTCCACTTT
clone size: NA; V gene: TRBV11-3; D gene: TRBD1; J gene: TRBJ2-2; CDR3 protein: CASSDRDTGELFF; CDR3 DNA: TGTGCCAGCAGCGACAGGGACACCGGGGAGCTGTTTTTT
clone size: NA; V gene: TRBV7-2; D gene: NA; J gene: TRBJ2-3; CDR3 protein: CASRRGGTELTDTQYF; CDR3 DNA: TGTGCCAGCAGGCGAGGCGGGACAGAACTCACAGATACGCAGTATTTT
clone size: once; V gene: TRBV4-3; D gene: NA; J gene: TRBJ1-2; CDR3 protein: CASSQELVEANYGYTF; CDR3 DNA: TGCGCCAGCAGCCAAGAGTTGGTAGAAGCTAACTATGGCTACACCTTC
clone size: NA; V gene: TRBV9; D gene: TRBD2; J gene: TRBJ2-5; CDR3 protein: CASSVSPRAGGDETQYF; CDR3 DNA: TGTGCCAGCAGCGTGAGTCCCAGGGCGGGGGGAGATGAGACCCAGTACTTC
clone size: NA; V gene: TRBV30; D gene: TRBD1; J gene: TRBJ1-2; CDR3 protein: CAWSAGQGFGYTF; CDR3 DNA: TGTGCCTGGAGTGCAGGACAGGGCTTTGGCTACACCTTC
clone size: NA; V gene: TRBV12-2; D gene: NA; J gene: TRBJ1-5; CDR3 protein: CASRSQGSQPQHF; CDR3 DNA: TGTGCAAGTCGCTCACAGGGAAGTCAGCCCCAGCATTTT
clone size: NA; V gene: TRBV6-1; D gene: NA; J gene: TRBJ1-5; CDR3 protein: CASSQQGDSQPQHF; CDR3 DNA: TGTGCCAGCAGTCAACAGGGAGATAGTCAGCCCCAGCATTTT
clone size: NA; V gene: TRBV4-1; D gene: NA; J gene: TRBJ2-7; CDR3 protein: CASSSRQAPSYEQYF; CDR3 DNA: TGCGCCAGCAGCTCCCGACAGGCGCCCTCCTACGAGCAGTACTTC
clone size: NA; V gene: TRBV5-1; D gene: NA; J gene: TRBJ1-1; CDR3 protein: CASSFDRLNTEAFF; CDR3 DNA: TGCGCCAGCAGCTTCGACAGGCTGAACACTGAAGCTTTCTTT
clone size: NA; V gene: TRBV6-7; D gene: TRBD1; J gene: TRBJ1-1; CDR3 protein: CASSLDRGRTEAFF; CDR3 DNA: TGTGCCAGCAGTTTAGACAGGGGGAGGACTGAAGCTTTCTTT
clone size: NA; V gene: TRBV14; D gene: TRBD1; J gene: TRBJ2-1; CDR3 protein: CASSLGTGPYNEQFF; CDR3 DNA: TGTGCCAGCAGCCTCGGGACAGGGCCTTACAATGAGCAGTTCTTC
clone size: NA; V gene: TRBV7-2; D gene: NA; J gene: TRBJ2-6; CDR3 protein: CASSLLGLAYSGANVLTF; CDR3 DNA: TGTGCCAGCAGCTTACTGGGGCTAGCGTACTCTGGGGCCAACGTCCTGACTTTC
clone size: NA; V gene: TRBV11-2; D gene: TRBD1; J gene: TRBJ2-7; CDR3 protein: CASSQGDSYEQYF; CDR3 DNA: TGTGCCAGCAGCCAGGGGGATTCCTACGAGCAGTACTTC
clone size: once; V gene: TRBV5-6; D gene: TRBD1; J gene: TRBJ2-1; CDR3 protein: CASSLWQGARNEQFF; CDR3 DNA: TGTGCCAGCAGCTTGTGGCAGGGGGCGAGAAATGAGCAGTTCTTC
clone size: NA; V gene: TRBV6-6; D gene: TRBD1; J gene: TRBJ1-4; CDR3 protein: CASSTPTGDERLFF; CDR3 DNA: TGTGCCAGCAGTACACCCACAGGGGACGAAAGACTGTTTTTT
clone size: NA; V gene: TRBV15; D gene: NA; J gene: TRBJ2-5; CDR3 protein: CATSERVQETQYF; CDR3 DNA: TGTGCCACCTCAGAGAGGGTGCAAGAGACCCAGTACTTC
clone size: few; V gene: TRBV6-6; D gene: TRBD1; J gene: TRBJ2-1; CDR3 protein: CASRTGQADEQFF; CDR3 DNA: TGTGCCAGCAGAACGGGACAGGCCGATGAGCAGTTCTTC
clone size: NA; V gene: TRBV19; D gene: TRBD2; J gene: TRBJ2-3; CDR3 protein: CASSARFSSGGTDTQYF; CDR3 DNA: TGTGCCAGTAGTGCGAGATTTTCTAGCGGGGGCACAGATACGCAGTATTTT
clone size: few; V gene: TRBV5-1; D gene: NA; J gene: TRBJ2-7; CDR3 protein: CASSRDSNNFEQYF; CDR3 DNA: TGTGCCAGCAGCCGTGACAGTAATAATTTCGAGCAGTACTTC
clone size: NA; V gene: TRBV16; D gene: NA; J gene: TRBJ2-3; CDR3 protein: CASSQTSRVSTDTQYF; CDR3 DNA: TGTGCCAGCAGCCAAACCAGCAGGGTAAGCACAGATACGCAGTATTTT
clone size: NA; V gene: TRBV6-1; D gene: NA; J gene: TRBJ1-1; CDR3 protein: CASSQRGSNTEAFF; CDR3 DNA: TGTGCCAGCAGCCAAAGGGGCTCTAACACTGAAGCTTTCTTT
clone size: NA; V gene: TRBV28; D gene: NA; J gene: TRBJ1-2; CDR3 protein: CASSPGTPYGYTF; CDR3 DNA: TGTGCCAGCAGTCCCGGGACACCCTATGGCTACACCTTC
clone size: NA; V gene: TRBV7-6; D gene: TRBD1; J gene: TRBJ2-7; CDR3 protein: CASSLETGGASYEQYF; CDR3 DNA: TGTGCCAGCAGCTTAGAGACAGGGGGCGCATCCTACGAGCAGTACTTC
clone size: NA; V gene: TRBV13; D gene: NA; J gene: TRBJ2-5; CDR3 protein: CASSSRQTQETQYF; CDR3 DNA: TGTGCCAGCAGCTCGAGACAGACCCAAGAGACCCAGTACTTC
clone size: NA; V gene: TRBV5-5; D gene: TRBD1; J gene: TRBJ2-7; CDR3 protein: CASYDRGRYEQYF; CDR3 DNA: TGTGCCAGCTACGACAGGGGCCGTTACGAGCAGTACTTC
clone size: NA; V gene: TRBV5-1; D gene: TRBD2; J gene: TRBJ2-1; CDR3 protein: CASSLEGTSGGVSNEQFF; CDR3 DNA: TGCGCCAGCAGCTTGGAGGGCACTAGCGGGGGGGTGAGCAATGAGCAGTTCTTC
clone size: NA; V gene: TRBV5-1; D gene: TRBD2; J gene: TRBJ2-5; CDR3 protein: CASSLELAGGPNF; CDR3 DNA: TGCGCCAGCAGCTTGGAACTAGCGGGGGGGCCAAACTTC
clone size: NA; V gene: TRBV7-6; D gene: TRBD2; J gene: TRBJ2-1; CDR3 protein: CASSRGLAGGHNEQFF; CDR3 DNA: TGTGCCAGCAGCCGGGGACTAGCGGGGGGTCACAATGAGCAGTTCTTC
clone size: once; V gene: TRBV5-6; D gene: NA; J gene: TRBJ2-6; CDR3 protein: CASSLQGRIGSGANVLTF; CDR3 DNA: TGTGCCAGCAGCTTGCAGGGCCGTATTGGATCTGGGGCCAACGTCCTGACTTTC
clone size: NA; V gene: TRBV5-1; D gene: TRBD1; J gene: TRBJ1-5; CDR3 protein: CASSLAQGDNQPQHF; CDR3 DNA: TGCGCCAGCAGCCTCGCCCAGGGGGACAATCAGCCCCAGCATTTT
clone size: NA; V gene: TRBV5-1; D gene: NA; J gene: TRBJ2-7; CDR3 protein: CASSLSQGTYEQYF; CDR3 DNA: TGCGCCAGCAGCCTTTCTCAGGGGACCTACGAGCAGTACTTC
clone size: once; V gene: TRBV18; D gene: NA; J gene: TRBJ2-3; CDR3 protein: CASSPFSAGIGTDTQYF; CDR3 DNA: TGTGCCAGCTCACCATTTTCAGCAGGGATTGGGACAGATACGCAGTATTTT
clone size: NA; V gene: TRBV7-3; D gene: TRBD1; J gene: TRBJ2-7; CDR3 protein: CASSLDRGTYEQYF; CDR3 DNA: TGTGCCAGCAGCCTGGACAGGGGAACCTACGAGCAGTACTTC
clone size: NA; V gene: TRBV6-4; D gene: NA; J gene: TRBJ2-2; CDR3 protein: CASSRGSGVNTGELFF; CDR3 DNA: TGTGCCAGCTCCCGGGGGTCGGGGGTCAACACCGGGGAGCTGTTTTTT
clone size: NA; V gene: TRBV6-5; D gene: TRBD2; J gene: TRBJ2-3; CDR3 protein: CASSLTSGGTDTQYF; CDR3 DNA: TGTGCCAGCAGTTTGACTAGCGGGGGCACAGATACGCAGTATTTT
clone size: NA; V gene: TRBV6-5; D gene: NA; J gene: TRBJ1-2; CDR3 protein: CASSYLNYGYTF; CDR3 DNA: TGTGCCAGCAGTTACCTTAACTATGGCTACACCTTC
clone size: NA; V gene: TRBV5-4; D gene: TRBD1; J gene: TRBJ1-3; CDR3 protein: CASSSRQGRGNTIYF; CDR3 DNA: TGTGCCAGCAGCTCCCGACAGGGAAGGGGAAACACCATATATTTT
clone size: NA; V gene: TRBV5-1; D gene: NA; J gene: TRBJ2-3; CDR3 protein: CASSLVGTDTQYF; CDR3 DNA: TGCGCCAGCAGCTTGGTCGGCACAGATACGCAGTATTTT
clone size: NA; V gene: TRBV5-1; D gene: TRBD1; J gene: TRBJ1-2; CDR3 protein: CASSGPGQGLGYTF; CDR3 DNA: TGCGCCAGCAGCGGACCGGGACAGGGGTTGGGCTACACCTTC
clone size: NA; V gene: TRBV7-6; D gene: TRBD1; J gene: TRBJ1-1; CDR3 protein: CASSPTGGGKTEAFF; CDR3 DNA: TGTGCCAGCAGCCCCACAGGGGGCGGAAAAACTGAAGCTTTCTTT
clone size: NA; V gene: TRBV5-4; D gene: NA; J gene: TRBJ1-6; CDR3 protein: CASSLAGSLPYNSPLHF; CDR3 DNA: TGTGCCAGCAGCTTGGCGGGGTCTCTGCCCTATAATTCACCCCTCCACTTT
clone size: NA; V gene: TRBV4-1; D gene: TRBD2; J gene: TRBJ2-3; CDR3 protein: CASSANLAETTDTQYF; CDR3 DNA: TGCGCCAGCAGCGCAAACCTAGCGGAGACCACAGATACGCAGTATTTT
clone size: NA; V gene: TRBV27; D gene: TRBD1; J gene: TRBJ1-6; CDR3 protein: CASSFEGARSPLHF; CDR3 DNA: TGTGCCAGCAGTTTTGAGGGGGCGAGGTCACCCCTCCACTTT